These 13 T cell receptor beta chains were sequenced from one sample in a study of cytomegalovirus exposure and HLA in healthy donors. 13 Jbeta primers and 60 Vbeta primers were used for the PCR. The table came from immunoSEQ multiplex PCR; TCRdb's copy has only in-frame clones and leaves some out. The table lists about 200,000 clones, around 76% of them singletons. The sequenced material came from PBMCs. These receptors originate from a man in his thirties or forties in good health and CMV-seronegative.

This clone turned up a few times. This chain uses TRBV5-1 with TRBJ2-7; 10 bases fit TRBD1. In germline, CDR1 is SGHRS, CDR2 YFSETQ. J was trimmed by 5 bases and V by 6 bases; bases with no gene match: 5. The CDR3 consists of 13 residues. The CDR3 region has the DNA TGCGCCAGCAACCGGGACAGGGGCGACGAGCAGTACTTC. This translates into CASNRDRGDEQYF.

About this clone itself: Sequence at one end of the junction differs from germline and may be a read error. The gene calls are TRBV19 and TRBJ2-6, with TRBD1 as a possible D gene (5 bases). CDR1 is LNHDA and CDR2 is SQIVND in the germline V gene (reference sequence). This CDR3 is built from 17 residues. CDR3 DNA sequence: TGTGCCAGTATGGACGACTTGTGGAGCTCTGGGGCCAACGTCCTGACCTTC. Translating gives CASMDDLWSSGANVLTF.

This clone was observed a few times. V and J are TRBV27 and TRBJ2-5; D is possibly TRBD1 (6 bases). Germline values: CDR1 MNHEY, CDR2 SMNVEV (reference sequence). The CDR3 is 13 residues long. Trimming cost V 5 bases and J 2 bases, with 9 bases left between them. The DNA of the CDR3 is TGTGCCAGCAGTCACAGGGTTCAAGAGACCCAGTACTTC. Residues: CASSHRVQETQYF.

The chain uses TRBV4-1 and TRBJ2-7; D call uncertain. V lost 4 bases and J 2 bases, leaving 9 bases between the germline ends. CDR3 length: 13 amino acids. Germline CDR1 MGHRA, CDR2 YSYEKL. The CDR3 nucleotides are TGCGCCAGCAGCCCGACATTGGCCTACGAGCAGTACTTC. It encodes CASSPTLAYEQYF.

V usage is TRBV9 and J usage is TRBJ1-1, with TRBD1 matching over 10 bases. This CDR3 contains 17 residues. J lost 3 bases, V lost 0 bases, and 8 bases had no gene match. The germline gives CDR1 SGDLS, CDR2 YYNGEE. The CDR3 here is CASSVDGTGALHTEAFF. The CDR3 DNA follows: TGTGCCAGCAGCGTAGATGGGACAGGGGCCCTCCACACTGAAGCTTTCTTT. Together with reference TRBV9 and TRBJ1-1, the CDR3 gives the full variable domain: DSGVTQTPKHLITATGQRVTLRCSPRSGDLSVYWYQQSLDQGLQFLIQYYNGEERAKGNILERFSAQQFPDLHSELNLSSLELGDSALYFCASSVDGTGALHTEAFFGQGTRLTVV.

This chain joins TRBV6-1 and TRBJ1-2; D might be TRBD1 (5 bases). V dropped 1 base and J dropped 0 bases, with 12 bases sitting between them. Germline values: CDR1 MNHNS, CDR2 SASEGT. The CDR3 spans 16 residues. The CDR3 region is CASSEVGGLPNYGYTF. The CDR3 DNA sequence: TGTGCCAGCAGTGAAGTGGGGGGACTGCCTAACTATGGCTACACCTTC.

The table lists this clone with a few counts. The chain carries TRBV20-1 and TRBJ2-1, with D unclear. Germline V gene sequence: CDR1 DFQATT, CDR2 SNEGSKA (reference sequence). The V gene lost 1 base and the J gene lost 6 bases, with 4 bases spanning the gap. This CDR3 spans 11 amino acids. CDR3 coding DNA: TGCAGTGCTAGAGTCTTCAATGAGCAGTTCTTC. This codes for CSARVFNEQFF.

This sequence joins TRBV13 and TRBJ2-1; D call uncertain. Trimming stripped 3 bases from V and 2 bases from J, with 8 bases between. CDR1 and CDR2 (germline): PRHDT, FYEKMQ (reference sequence). The CDR3 is 14 amino acids. CDR3 in amino acids: CASSLLLAYNEQFF. DNA of the CDR3: TGTGCCAGCAGCTTGCTCCTAGCCTACAATGAGCAGTTCTTC. Looking up the rest from reference TRBV13 and TRBJ2-1 gives the full variable domain: AAGVIQSPRHLIKEKRETATLKCYPIPRHDTVYWYQQGPGQDPQFLISFYEKMQSDKGSIPDRFSAQQFSDYHSELNMSSLELGDSALYFCASSLLLAYNEQFFGPGTRLTVL.

This clone has a handful of counts. The chain couples TRBV6-1 to TRBJ2-7; no reliable D call. Germline V CDR1 and CDR2: MNHNS, SASEGT. The CDR3 is made up of 13 amino acids. V was cut by 8 bases and J by 2 bases, with 13 bases left in between. CDR3 in DNA: TGTGCCAGCTCAGCCAGACGGGCCTACGAGCAGTACTTC. Its protein is CASSARRAYEQYF.

The chain uses TRBV7-9 and TRBJ1-2; weak D call: TRBD1 (6 bases). V dropped 4 bases and J dropped 2 bases, with 14 bases sitting between them. This CDR3 comprises 15 residues. CDR1 and CDR2 (germline): SEHNR, FQNEAQ (reference sequence). CDR3 DNA sequence: TGTGCCAGCAGCTCGACGTCCGGGACAAACTATGGCTACACCTTC. This translates into CASSSTSGTNYGYTF.

The V call is TRBV7-2, the J call TRBJ2-3; 7 positions agree with TRBD1. CDR3 length: 14 residues. CDR1 and CDR2 from the germline V gene are SGHTA and FQGNSA. After removal of 2 bases from V and 1 base from J, the junction contained 0 bases not matched to a gene. CDR3 coding DNA: TGTGCCAGCAGCTTAACAGGGGGCACAGATACGCAGTATTTT. This sequence encodes CASSLTGGTDTQYF. Full variable domain (outside the CDR3, taken from reference TRBV7-2 and TRBJ2-3): GAGVSQSPSNKVTEKGKDVELRCDPISGHTALYWYRQSLGQGLEFLIYFQGNSAPDKSGLPSDRFSAERTGGSVSTLTIQRTQQEDSAVYLCASSLTGGTDTQYFGPGTRLTVL.

The CDR3 DNA reads as TGTGCCAGCAGTCCCCTCCCCTCCTACAATGAGCAGTTCTTC. Its translation is CASSPLPSYNEQFF. The gene calls are TRBV27 and TRBJ2-1; D remains ambiguous. This CDR3 comprises 14 residues. Trimming pared 5 bases from V and 0 bases from J, leaving 8 bases between. Germline CDR1 MNHEY, CDR2 SMNVEV (reference sequence).

The chain carries TRBV9 and TRBJ2-7; maybe TRBD1 (6 bases). There are 14 residues in the CDR3. V lost 3 bases, J lost 2 bases, and 12 bases lay in between. Germline assignment: CDR1 SGDLS and CDR2 YYNGEE. The CDR3 region has the DNA TGTGCCAGCAGCGGTTCGGCAGGGGCCTACGAGCAGTACTTC. Amino acid sequence: CASSGSAGAYEQYF.